These T cell receptor beta chains were read from a single sample in a study of blood T cell repertoires in COVID-19. Repertoires were generated with immunoSEQ multiplex PCR, while TCRdb's copy carries only in-frame clones and drops some. The table has about 230,000 clones, more than 80% seen once. Sample: peripheral blood. Receptor source: a woman older than 75 with COVID-19, enrolled during active disease. CDR3s include the opening cysteine and the closing phenylalanine or tryptophan. A D gene is named only where the DNA matches it firmly. Size is omitted from some rows. Given values are once, few, many or a class for expanded clones.

>14|TRBV12-5|TRBJ1-2|-|TRBD1
CASGLPGQFYGYTF
TGTGCTAGTGGTTTGCCGGGACAGTTCTATGGCTACACCTTC
>17|TRBV4-1|TRBJ1-4|once|-
CASSQLWGGAGNEKLFF
TGCGCCAGCAGCCAGCTCTGGGGAGGGGCGGGGAATGAAAAACTGTTTTTT
>14|TRBV5-1|TRBJ1-1|-|-
CATKRVQMNTEAFF
TGCGCCACCAAGAGGGTTCAAATGAACACTGAAGCTTTCTTT
>14|TRBV7-2|TRBJ1-5|-|-
CASSPGLRNQPQHF
TGTGCCAGCAGCCCGGGACTCCGCAATCAGCCCCAGCATTTT
>16|TRBV11-3|TRBJ2-5|-|TRBD1
CASSFGQGAVGETQYF
TGTGCCAGCAGCTTCGGACAGGGGGCGGTAGGAGAGACCCAGTACTTC
>12|TRBV12-3/TRBV12-4|TRBJ2-2|-|-
CASSRNTGELFF
TGTGCCAGCAGCAGGAACACCGGGGAGCTGTTTTTT
>16|TRBV5-1|TRBJ2-2|-|TRBD2
CASSVSGRARTGELFF
TGCGCCAGCAGCGTTAGCGGGAGGGCGCGCACCGGGGAGCTGTTTTTT
>12|TRBV7-9|TRBJ2-1|-|-
CASTERGNEQFF
TGTGCCAGCACCGAACGGGGAAATGAGCAGTTCTTC
>16|TRBV4-1|TRBJ1-3|-|-
CASSQEAGPSSGTIYF
TGCGCCAGCAGCCAAGAGGCGGGACCCAGTAGTGGCACCATATATTTT
>14|TRBV7-8|TRBJ1-5|-|-
CASSLKTENQPQHF
TGTGCCAGCAGCTTAAAAACAGAAAATCAGCCCCAGCATTTT
>12|TRBV11-2|TRBJ2-4|-|-
CASSFLSNIQYF
TGTGCCAGCAGCTTTCTCTCTAACATTCAGTACTTC
>14|TRBV15|TRBJ1-5|-|-
CATSRVQGTQPQHF
TGTGCCACCAGCAGAGTTCAGGGGACCCAGCCCCAGCATTTT
>17|TRBV19|TRBJ1-1|once|TRBD1
CASTPTGSGGMNTEAFF
TGTGCCAGTACACCGACAGGGTCAGGTGGAATGAACACTGAAGCTTTCTTT
>15|TRBV5-5|TRBJ2-7|-|-
CASILPGGVSYEQYF
TGTGCCAGCATTCTCCCCGGGGGAGTCTCCTACGAGCAGTACTTC
>14|TRBV19|TRBJ1-2|-|TRBD1
CASSEPGQGYGYTF
TGTGCCAGTAGCGAACCGGGACAGGGTTATGGCTACACCTTC
>15|TRBV6-5|TRBJ2-7|-|TRBD1
CASRRDQGASYEQYF
TGTGCCAGCAGACGCGATCAGGGGGCATCCTACGAGCAGTACTTC
>15|TRBV5-1|TRBJ2-1|-|TRBD1
CASSFRTGTGNEQFF
TGCGCCAGCAGCTTTAGGACAGGGACAGGCAATGAGCAGTTCTTC
>17|TRBV4-1|TRBJ2-1|-|-
CASSQVPSKVIGLEQFF
TGCGCCAGCAGCCAAGTCCCTAGCAAAGTAATAGGCCTTGAGCAGTTCTTC
>16|TRBV7-9|TRBJ2-7|many|-
CASSLAGRGLFYEQYF
TGTGCCAGCAGCTTAGCCGGTAGGGGACTGTTCTACGAGCAGTACTTC
>13|TRBV6-5|TRBJ1-4|-|-
CASSYSLNEKLFF
TGTGCCAGCAGTTACTCGTTAAATGAAAAACTGTTTTTT
>15|TRBV3-1/TRBV3-2|TRBJ2-2|-|-
CASTQRDTNTGELFF
TGTGCCAGCACCCAACGGGACACCAACACCGGGGAGCTGTTTTTT
>16|TRBV7-2|TRBJ1-2|-|-
CASSLSLQGPSNGYTF
TGTGCCAGCAGCTTAAGTCTCCAGGGCCCTTCAAACGGCTACACCTTC
>14|TRBV18|TRBJ1-1|-|-
CASFKGQQNTEAFF
TGTGCCAGCTTTAAAGGACAGCAGAACACTGAAGCTTTCTTT
>13|TRBV29-1|TRBJ1-2|-|-
CSVAIGRDYGYTF
TGCAGCGTTGCAATCGGCAGGGACTATGGCTACACCTTC